The 2 T cell receptor beta chains given below trace back to one sample, sequenced in a study of cytomegalovirus exposure and HLA in healthy donors. PCR used 60 Vbeta primers and 13 Jbeta primers. Measured with immunoSEQ multiplex PCR; TCRdb has only the in-frame clones, and not every one. The sample lists approximately 150,000 clones; roughly 80% were seen once. Input material: PBMCs. The receptors derive from a boy aged 2 to 10 in good health and CMV-seronegative.

The chain combines TRBV11-2 with TRBJ1-6; 8 bases are shared with TRBD1. Germline trimming cut 5 bases from V and 10 bases from J; bases unmatched to any gene: 10. There are 15 residues in the CDR3. Germline V gene data show CDR1 as SGHAT and CDR2 as FQNNGV. The DNA for the CDR3 is TGTGCCAGCAGCGCCGCTAGACAGGGGTACTCACCCCTCCACTTT. Amino acid sequence: CASSAARQGYSPLHF.

The gene calls are TRBV5-1 and TRBJ2-5, with D uncertain. The J call may not be correct, given that the DNA end is closer to TRBJ2-7. Germline V gene data show CDR1 as SGHRS and CDR2 as YFSETQ. This CDR3 has 12 residues. This chain's CDR3 is CASSLEGGEQYF. The CDR3, as DNA: TGCGCCAGCAGCCTCGAAGGCGGCGAGCAGTACTTC.